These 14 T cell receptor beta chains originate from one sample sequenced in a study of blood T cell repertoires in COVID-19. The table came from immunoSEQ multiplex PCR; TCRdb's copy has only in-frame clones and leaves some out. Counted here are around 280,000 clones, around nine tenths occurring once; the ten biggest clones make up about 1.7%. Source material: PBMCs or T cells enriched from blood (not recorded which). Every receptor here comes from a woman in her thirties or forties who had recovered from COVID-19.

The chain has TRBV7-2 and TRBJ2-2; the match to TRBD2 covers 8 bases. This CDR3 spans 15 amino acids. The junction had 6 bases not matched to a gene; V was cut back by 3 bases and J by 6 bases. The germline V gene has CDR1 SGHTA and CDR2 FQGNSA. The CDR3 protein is CASSLGSGVAGELFF. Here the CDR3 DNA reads TGTGCCAGCAGCTTGGGTAGCGGGGTCGCCGGGGAGCTGTTTTTT.

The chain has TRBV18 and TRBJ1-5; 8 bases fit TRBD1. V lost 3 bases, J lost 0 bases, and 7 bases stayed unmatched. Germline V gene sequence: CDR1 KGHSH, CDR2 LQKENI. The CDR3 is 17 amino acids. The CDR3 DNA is TGTGCCAGCTCACCGGACAGGGCATCTTATAGCAATCAGCCCCAGCATTTT. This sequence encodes CASSPDRASYSNQPQHF.

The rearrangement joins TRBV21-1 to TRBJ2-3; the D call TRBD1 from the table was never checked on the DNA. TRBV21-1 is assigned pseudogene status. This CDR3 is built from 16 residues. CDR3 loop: CASSKVPGQGTDTQYF. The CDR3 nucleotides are TGTGCCAGCAGCAAAGTTCCCGGACAGGGCACAGATACGCAGTATTTT.

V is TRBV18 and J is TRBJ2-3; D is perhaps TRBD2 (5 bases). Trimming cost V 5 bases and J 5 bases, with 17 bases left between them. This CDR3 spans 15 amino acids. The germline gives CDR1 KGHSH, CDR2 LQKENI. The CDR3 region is CASSSHAGTGDTQYF. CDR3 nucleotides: TGTGCCAGCTCATCCCATGCGGGCACGGGAGATACGCAGTATTTT.

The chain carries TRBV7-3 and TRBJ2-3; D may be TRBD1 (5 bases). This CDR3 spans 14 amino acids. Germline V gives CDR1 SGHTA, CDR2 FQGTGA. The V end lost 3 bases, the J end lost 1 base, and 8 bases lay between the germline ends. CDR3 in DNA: TGTGCCAGCAGCTTGGGCAGGGGCACAGATACGCAGTATTTT. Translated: CASSLGRGTDTQYF.

This CDR3 is CSVLPGQNQPQHF. The CDR3 bases are TGCAGCGTTTTACCGGGACAGAATCAGCCCCAGCATTTT. The chain combines TRBV29-1 with TRBJ1-5; 7 positions match TRBD1. The V and J ends lost 5 bases and 4 bases, in that order; junction bases with no gene match: 5. From germline, CDR1 is SQVTM and CDR2 ANQGSEA. CDR3 length: 13 residues.

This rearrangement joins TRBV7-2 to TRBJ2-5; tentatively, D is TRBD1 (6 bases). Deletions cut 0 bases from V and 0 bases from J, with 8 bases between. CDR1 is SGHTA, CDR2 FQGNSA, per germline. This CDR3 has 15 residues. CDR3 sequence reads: CASSLARTDQETQYF. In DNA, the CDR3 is TGTGCCAGCAGCTTAGCTCGGACAGACCAAGAGACCCAGTACTTC.

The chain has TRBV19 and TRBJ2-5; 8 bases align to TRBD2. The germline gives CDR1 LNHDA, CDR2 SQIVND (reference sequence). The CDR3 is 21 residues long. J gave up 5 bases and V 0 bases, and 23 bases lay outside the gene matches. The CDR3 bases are TGTGCCAGTAGTATAGAGACCAGGTTTGGGCCATTGGCGGGGGGCTCGGAGACCCAGTACTTC. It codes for CASSIETRFGPLAGGSETQYF.

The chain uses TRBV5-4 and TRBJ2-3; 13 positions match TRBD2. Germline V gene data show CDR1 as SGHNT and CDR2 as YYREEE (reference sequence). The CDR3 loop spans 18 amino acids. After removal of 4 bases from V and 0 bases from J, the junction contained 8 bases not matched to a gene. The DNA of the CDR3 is TGTGCCAGCAGCCAACGGACTAGCGGGAGCCCTAGCACAGATACGCAGTATTTT. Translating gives CASSQRTSGSPSTDTQYF.

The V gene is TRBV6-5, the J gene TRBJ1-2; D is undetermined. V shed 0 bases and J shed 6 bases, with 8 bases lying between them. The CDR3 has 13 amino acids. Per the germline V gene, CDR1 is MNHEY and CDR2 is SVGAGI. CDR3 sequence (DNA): TGTGCCAGCAGTTACTCTCATGGAGATGGCTACACCTTC. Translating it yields CASSYSHGDGYTF.

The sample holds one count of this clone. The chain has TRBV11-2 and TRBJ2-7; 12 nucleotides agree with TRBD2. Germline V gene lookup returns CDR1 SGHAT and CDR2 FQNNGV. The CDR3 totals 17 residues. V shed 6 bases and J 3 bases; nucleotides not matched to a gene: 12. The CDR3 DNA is TGTGCCAGCAGGTCTCTAGCGGGAGGGCCGGTAGGCTACGAGCAGTACTTC. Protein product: CASRSLAGGPVGYEQYF.

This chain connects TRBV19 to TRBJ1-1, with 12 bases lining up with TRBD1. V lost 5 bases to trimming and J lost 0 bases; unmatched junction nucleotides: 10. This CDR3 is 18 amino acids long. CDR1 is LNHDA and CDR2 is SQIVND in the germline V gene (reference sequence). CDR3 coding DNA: TGTGCCAGTAGTTCGGGGGGACAGGGGGCACCTTTGAACACTGAAGCTTTCTTT. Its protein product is CASSSGGQGAPLNTEAFF.

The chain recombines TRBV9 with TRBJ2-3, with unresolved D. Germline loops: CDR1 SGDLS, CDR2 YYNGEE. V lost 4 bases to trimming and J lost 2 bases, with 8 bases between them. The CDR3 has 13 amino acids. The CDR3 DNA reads TGTGCCAGCAGCCCCTTAGCCACAGATACGCAGTATTTT. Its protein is CASSPLATDTQYF.

CDR3 coding DNA: TGTGCCAGCAGCCAACAGGGGTACGAGCAGTACTTC. Amino acids: CASSQQGYEQYF. V gene TRBV2 combines with J gene TRBJ2-7; TRBD1 matches at 7 bases. Trimming took 6 bases from V and 4 from J; bases not matched to a gene: 3. The CDR3 totals 12 residues. Per germline, CDR1 SNHLY and CDR2 FYNNEI.